Each of the 24 T cell receptor beta chains below was sequenced from the same sample in a study of blood T cells in healthy people across ages (dated by TCRdb to the mid-2010s). The library was made by 5' RACE. For sequencing, an Illumina HiSeq 2500 was employed. A second PCR of about 6 to 11 cycles was performed with a sample-barcoded 5' primer and a J-beta primer mix. TCRdb handled the public reads itself, with Q25 trimming in fastp and clone calling in MiXCR, and kept productive beta chains. One record per CDR3 amino acid sequence lists the most common genes and DNA. In this sample the table shows around 1,500,000 distinct CDR3 sequences, around two fifths of which occur a single time. Of the sample, 7% to 9.5% is held by the ten largest clones. Specimen: blood. Receptor source: a woman aged 18-29 years in good health.

This clonotype has just a few counts. The chain joins TRBV6-5 to TRBJ1-2; 9 bases are a match to TRBD1. The trim removed 6 bases at V and 4 bases at J, leaving 3 bases unmatched. From germline, CDR1 is MNHEY and CDR2 SVGAGI. CDR3 length: 13 residues. The CDR3 DNA reads TGTGCCAGCAGCTACAGGGGGCCCTATGGCTACACCTTC. This gives the protein CASSYRGPYGYTF.

This clonotype has only a few counts. V gene TRBV4-1 combines with J gene TRBJ2-6; D is tentatively TRBD1 or TRBD2 (5 bases each). Germline lookup yields CDR1 MGHRA and CDR2 YSYEKL. Trimming cost V 0 bases and J 1 base, with 13 bases left between them. The CDR3 spans 18 residues. CDR3 sequence reads: CASSQDKGSVSGANVLTF. DNA for the CDR3: TGCGCCAGCAGCCAAGACAAGGGGAGTGTTTCTGGGGCCAACGTCCTGACTTTC.

Of note for this clonotype: This may be a read error: a much more frequent sequence differs by one nucleotide. This chain connects TRBV28 to TRBJ2-7, with D possibly TRBD1 on 5 matching bases. The CDR3 contains 14 residues. Germline V gives CDR1 MDHEN, CDR2 SYDVKM. The V gene lost 2 bases and the J gene lost 8 bases, with 16 bases spanning the gap. CDR3 DNA: TGTGCCAGCAGTTTAGGCAGGGTGGTTCTCAAGCAGTACTTC. Translation gives CASSLGRVVLKQYF.

The chain links TRBV5-6 to TRBJ2-2; 7 bases agree with TRBD1. The germline gives CDR1 SGHDT, CDR2 YYEEEE. CDR3 length: 15 amino acids. Unmatched junction bases numbered 7, after V lost 4 bases and J lost 4 bases. The CDR3, as DNA: TGTGCCAGCAGCGACGGGACAGAAGGCACCGGGGAGCTGTTTTTT. Translation: CASSDGTEGTGELFF.

Only one count was recorded for this clonotype. V gene TRBV28 combines with J gene TRBJ1-6; D uncertain. The CDR3 spans 14 residues. CDR1 and CDR2 (germline): MDHEN, SYDVKM. V was shortened by 5 bases and J by 14 bases, with 19 bases between the two germline ends. The CDR3 bases are TGTGCCAGCAGTCCGCAGTATGGTGCTGGGGCCCTCCACTTT. This encodes CASSPQYGAGALHF. Drawing the rest from reference TRBV28 and TRBJ1-6, the complete variable domain is DVKVTQSSRYLVKRTGEKVFLECVQDMDHENMFWYRQDPGLGLRLIYFSYDVKMKEKGDIPEGYSVSREKKERFSLILESASTNQTSMYLCASSPQYGAGALHFGNGTRLTVT.

The V gene is TRBV6-6, the J gene TRBJ1-5, with D maybe TRBD1 (6 bases). The CDR3 contains 14 residues. V shed 2 bases and J shed 4 bases, with 9 bases lying between them. CDR1 and CDR2 (germline): MNHNY, SVGAGI (reference sequence). CDR3 residues: CASSYGGLNQPQHF. The CDR3 nucleotides read TGTGCCAGCAGTTACGGGGGCCTGAATCAGCCCCAGCATTTT.

The chain employs TRBV5-5 and TRBJ1-6; D gene ambiguous. Germline V gives CDR1 SGHKS, CDR2 YYEKEE (reference sequence). The CDR3 is 15 residues long. Between the trimmed V and J ends, which lost 4 bases and 0 bases, there was a span of 8 bases. Here the CDR3 reads CASSIQSSYNSPLHF. Written as DNA, the CDR3 is TGTGCCAGCAGCATACAGAGCTCCTATAATTCACCCCTCCACTTT.

This clonotype turned up a few times. The rearrangement joins TRBV20-1 to TRBJ2-1; tentatively, D is TRBD1 or TRBD2 (5 bases each). This CDR3 is 13 amino acids long. The germline CDR1 and CDR2 sequences are DFQATT and SNEGSKA (reference sequence). Deletions cut 3 bases from V and 4 bases from J, with 10 bases between. This CDR3 reads CSARRGVYNEQFF. Here the CDR3 DNA reads TGCAGTGCTAGGAGGGGCGTATACAATGAGCAGTTCTTC.

This clonotype turned up a few times. The chain combines TRBV4-1 with TRBJ2-5; 9 bases match TRBD1. Germline CDR1 and CDR2: MGHRA and YSYEKL. V gave up 8 bases and J gave up 2 bases; unmatched junction bases: 6. The CDR3 extends over 14 amino acids. CDR3 sequence: CASGEDRGQETQYF. The CDR3 DNA is TGCGCCAGCGGTGAAGACAGGGGGCAAGAGACCCAGTACTTC.

This clonotype was counted between two and nine times. The J gene is TRBJ1-2, the V gene TRBV4-1, with D hard to call. From germline, CDR1 is MGHRA and CDR2 YSYEKL. This CDR3 has 12 residues. Trimming took off 8 bases at V and 8 bases at J, with 15 bases between the two ends. CDR3 in amino acids: CASYAAVRGYTF. Written as DNA, the CDR3 is TGCGCCAGCTACGCCGCCGTTAGGGGCTACACCTTC.

The chain joins TRBV6-5 to TRBJ2-3; 8 bases are shared with TRBD1. Germline CDR1 MNHEY, CDR2 SVGAGI. The CDR3 sequence is 15 residues long. V gave up 6 bases and J gave up 1 base; unmatched junction bases: 6. For the CDR3, the DNA is TGTGCCAGCAGAAACAGGGGGTTAGGCACAGATACGCAGTATTTT. The encoded protein is CASRNRGLGTDTQYF.

The chain combines TRBV11-2 with TRBJ2-2; 7 positions match TRBD1. CDR1 is SGHAT and CDR2 is FQNNGV in the germline V gene. CDR3 length: 17 amino acids. With V trimmed by 3 bases and J by 4 bases, 11 bases remained unmatched. The CDR3 region is CASSFITGVGVTGELFF. DNA for the CDR3: TGTGCCAGCAGCTTCATAACAGGGGTGGGTGTCACCGGGGAGCTGTTTTTT.

This clonotype was seen more than once but under ten times. The rearrangement links TRBV6-5 to TRBJ1-4; D may be TRBD1 (6 bases). Germline CDR1 reads MNHEY; CDR2 reads SVGAGI. The germline V and J ends were trimmed by 6 bases and 7 bases, with 21 bases remaining between them. This CDR3 region has 16 residues. DNA of the CDR3: TGTGCCAGCAGACACCCGAATCAACAGGGTGTTGAAAAACTGTTTTTT. It is translated as CASRHPNQQGVEKLFF.

The V and J genes are TRBV27 and TRBJ2-5; 8 bases align to TRBD1. This CDR3 region has 14 residues. In germline, CDR1 is MNHEY, CDR2 SMNVEV (reference sequence). V lost 0 bases, J lost 4 bases, and 1 base stayed unmatched. The CDR3 sequence is CASSLSGQGETQYF. The CDR3, as DNA: TGTGCCAGCAGTTTATCCGGACAGGGAGAGACCCAGTACTTC.

This clonotype showed up just a few times. V is TRBV12-3 or TRBV12-4 and J is TRBJ1-1; a weak D match, TRBD1 (5 bases). V lost 1 base and J 5 bases, leaving 11 bases between the germline ends. CDR3 length: 14 amino acids. In nucleotides, the CDR3 is TGTGCCAGCAGTTTAGGGGACCTTACGACTGAAGCTTTCTTT. As protein: CASSLGDLTTEAFF.

V gene TRBV10-3 combines with J gene TRBJ1-3; D uncertain. Trimming took 7 bases from V and 2 from J, leaving 9 bases between them. CDR3 size: 13 residues. Germline V lookup: CDR1 ENHRY, CDR2 SYGVKD. CDR3 coding DNA: TGTGCCATCAATCTGGCAGCTGGAAACACCATATATTTT. Its protein product is CAINLAAGNTIYF.

The V call is TRBV29-1, the J call TRBJ2-4, with D perhaps TRBD2 (6 bases). The V gene lost 6 bases and the J gene lost 9 bases, with 15 bases spanning the gap. Germline V gene sequence: CDR1 SQVTM, CDR2 ANQGSEA. The CDR3 has 12 amino acids. CDR3 bases: TGCAGCGTCGTGGGACTCAAAGGCATTCAGTACTTC. Amino acid sequence: CSVVGLKGIQYF.

This clonotype was observed a handful of times. The chain couples TRBV20-1 to TRBJ1-4; D is uncertain. The V gene's germline CDR1 is DFQATT and CDR2 SNEGSKA (reference sequence). The V gene lost 5 bases and the J gene lost 6 bases, with 16 bases spanning the gap. The CDR3 runs to 14 residues. The CDR3 DNA reads as TGCAGTGCTCGCCCCGAGACGGCCTATGAAAAACTGTTTTTT. It encodes CSARPETAYEKLFF.

This sequence joins TRBV20-1 and TRBJ2-3; a weak D match, TRBD2 (6 bases). Germline-derived CDR1 and CDR2 are DFQATT and SNEGSKA (reference sequence). This CDR3 is 13 amino acids long. The V and J ends lost 6 bases and 6 bases respectively, with 16 bases between them. The CDR3 coding sequence is TGCAGTGCCACACCCGGGGGTGGGGATACGCAGTATTTT. This codes for CSATPGGGDTQYF.

This clonotype has just one count. The chain links TRBV4-2 to TRBJ1-1, with 9 bases that match TRBD1. The CDR3 is 21 residues long. The V and J ends lost 0 bases and 2 bases, in that order; junction bases with no gene match: 19. Per germline, CDR1 LGHNA and CDR2 YNFKEQ. CDR3 residues: CASSQEVFILGTGSRNTEAFF. The DNA for the CDR3 is TGTGCCAGCAGCCAAGAAGTTTTCATATTGGGGACAGGGTCGCGAAACACTGAAGCTTTCTTT.

The sample holds many counts of this clonotype. V is TRBV20-1 and J is TRBJ1-2; 7 nucleotides agree with TRBD1. Germline V gives CDR1 DFQATT, CDR2 SNEGSKA (reference sequence). V lost 6 bases to trimming and J lost 3 bases; unmatched junction nucleotides: 7. The CDR3 sequence is 13 residues long. As DNA, the CDR3 is TGCAGTGCCGCATCCGGGACAGACTATGGCTACACCTTC. This translates into CSAASGTDYGYTF.

The chain couples TRBV3-1 to TRBJ1-6; possible D gene TRBD1, 5 bases. Per the germline V gene, CDR1 is LGHDT and CDR2 is YNNKEL (reference sequence). The V end was cut by 4 bases, the J end by 10 bases, with 8 bases between. The CDR3 runs to 12 residues. The CDR3 DNA sequence: TGTGCCAGCAGCCGGGGGGGGTCACCCCTCCACTTT. Translated: CASSRGGSPLHF.

This clonotype was seen more than once but under ten times. Sequence at one end of the junction differs from germline and may be a read error. The chain employs TRBV4-1 and TRBJ2-6; D gene ambiguous. Germline assignment: CDR1 MGHRA and CDR2 YSYEKL. The CDR3 sequence is 16 residues long. CDR3: CASGQVGNSGANVLTF. The CDR3 DNA sequence: TGCGCCAGCGGCCAGGTGGGGAACTCTGGGGCCAACGTCCTGACTTTC.

This clonotype was seen a handful of times. The V and J genes are TRBV4-1 and TRBJ2-4; D call uncertain. The CDR3 spans 15 residues. V was clipped by 6 bases and J by 0 bases, with 12 bases between them. The germline V gene has CDR1 MGHRA and CDR2 YSYEKL. The CDR3 DNA sequence: TGCGCCAGCAGACACAGCCCCCTAGCCAAAAACATTCAGTACTTC. Its protein is CASRHSPLAKNIQYF.